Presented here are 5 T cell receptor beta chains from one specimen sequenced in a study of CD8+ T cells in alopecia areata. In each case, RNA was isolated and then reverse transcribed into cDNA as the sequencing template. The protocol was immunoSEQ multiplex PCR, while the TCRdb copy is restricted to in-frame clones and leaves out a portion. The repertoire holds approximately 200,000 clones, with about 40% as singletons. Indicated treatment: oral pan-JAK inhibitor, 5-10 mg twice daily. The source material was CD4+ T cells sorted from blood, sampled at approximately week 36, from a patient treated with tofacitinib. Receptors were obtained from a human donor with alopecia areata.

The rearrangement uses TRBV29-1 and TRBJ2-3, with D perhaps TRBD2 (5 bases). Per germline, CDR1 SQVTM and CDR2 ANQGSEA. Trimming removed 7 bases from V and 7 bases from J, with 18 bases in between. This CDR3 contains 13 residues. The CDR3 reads CSAQPIGVYTQYF. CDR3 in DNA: TGCAGCGCCCAACCTATCGGGGTGTATACGCAGTATTTT.

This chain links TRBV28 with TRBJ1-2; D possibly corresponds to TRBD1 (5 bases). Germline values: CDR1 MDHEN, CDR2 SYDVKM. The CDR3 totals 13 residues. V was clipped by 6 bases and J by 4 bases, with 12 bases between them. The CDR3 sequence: CASRGWDLYGYTF. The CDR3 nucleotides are TGTGCCAGCAGAGGGTGGGACCTCTATGGCTACACCTTC.

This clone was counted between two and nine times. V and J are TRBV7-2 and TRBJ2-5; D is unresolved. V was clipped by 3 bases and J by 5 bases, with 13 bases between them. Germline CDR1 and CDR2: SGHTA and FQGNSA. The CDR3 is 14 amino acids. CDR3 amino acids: CASSLLSVRETQYF. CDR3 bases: TGTGCCAGCAGCTTGTTGTCAGTCCGGGAGACCCAGTACTTC.

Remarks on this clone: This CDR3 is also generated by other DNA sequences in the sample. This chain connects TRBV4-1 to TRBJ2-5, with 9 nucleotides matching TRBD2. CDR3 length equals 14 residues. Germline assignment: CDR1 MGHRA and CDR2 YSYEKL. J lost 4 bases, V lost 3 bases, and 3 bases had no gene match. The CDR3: CASSQVAGVETQYF. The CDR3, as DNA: TGCGCCAGCAGCCAGGTAGCGGGAGTAGAGACCCAGTACTTC.

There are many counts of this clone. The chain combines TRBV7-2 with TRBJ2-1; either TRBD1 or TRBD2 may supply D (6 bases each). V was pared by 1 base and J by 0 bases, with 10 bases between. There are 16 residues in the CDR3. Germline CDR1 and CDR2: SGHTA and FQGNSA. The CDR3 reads CASSLGGGLSYNEQFF. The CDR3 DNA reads TGTGCCAGCAGCTTAGGTGGGGGGCTCTCCTACAATGAGCAGTTCTTC. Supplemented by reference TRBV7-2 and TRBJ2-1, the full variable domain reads GAGVSQSPSNKVTEKGKDVELRCDPISGHTALYWYRQSLGQGLEFLIYFQGNSAPDKSGLPSDRFSAERTGGSVSTLTIQRTQQEDSAVYLCASSLGGGLSYNEQFFGPGTRLTVL.